This is a list of T cell receptor beta chains from one sample in a study of regulatory T cells in long-lasting Graves disease. TCRdb independently ran MiXCR on the multiplex PCR reads; one entry per CDR3 protein. The sample lists around 240,000 distinct CDR3 sequences, 18% seen once, with 11% to 15% in the top ten. This sample was also put to use in a study of T cells in Graves' hyperthyroidism and ophthalmopathy.

Sequenced here: peripheral blood mononuclear cells (PBMCs), sampled at new diagnosis, from a patient treated with antithyroid drugs. These receptors were collected from a woman aged 25 to 45 with Graves disease. The CDR3 runs from the conserved cysteine through the conserved F or W. A D gene is named only where the DNA matches it firmly. Expanded clones are given a class, and other clones once, few, many or no size at all.

TRBV10-3	many	.	TRBJ2-7	TGTGCCATCGCGGCCCCGGACGAACCGAACGAGCAGTACTTC	CAIAAPDEPNEQYF
TRBV5-1	many	TRBD1	TRBJ2-7	TGCGCCAGCAGCTTGCGGGACAGATACGAGCAGTACTTC	CASSLRDRYEQYF
TRBV10-1	many	TRBD1	TRBJ1-1	TGCGCCAGCAGTGCAGACAGGGTGAACACTGAAGCTTTCTTT	CASSADRVNTEAFF
TRBV5-1	.	TRBD2	TRBJ2-1	TGCGCCAGCAGCTCCGGGACTAGCGGGGGGAGGAATGAGCAGTTCTTC	CASSSGTSGGRNEQFF
TRBV28	many	.	TRBJ2-1	TGTGCCAGCTCACCCGGAAGCTACAATGAGCAGTTCTTC	CASSPGSYNEQFF
TRBV20-1	.	TRBD1	TRBJ1-4	TGCAGTGCTCGACAGGGGGGAAAACTGGTTTTT	CSARQGGKLVF
TRBV4-1	many	.	TRBJ2-7	TGCGCCAGCAGCCAAGACGACTGGAGCTACGAGCAGTACTTC	CASSQDDWSYEQYF
TRBV12-3/TRBV12-4	.	.	TRBJ1-4	.	CASSSSDPGREKLFF
TRBV20-1	.	.	TRBJ2-5	TGCAGTGCTAGAGAAGGTATTAAAGAGACCCAGTACTTC	CSAREGIKETQYF
TRBV6-1	many	.	TRBJ1-2	TGTGCCAGCAGAGCATGGTCCTTGGTTTCGAACTATGGCTACACCTTC	CASRAWSLVSNYGYTF
TRBV5-1	few	.	TRBJ2-7	TGCGCCAGCAGTGACAACCCTAACTACGAGCAGTACTTC	CASSDNPNYEQYF
TRBV4-2	.	.	TRBJ1-1	TGTGCCAGCAGGGTCCGCGCGGAAGCTTTCTTT	CASRVRAEAFF